This T cell receptor beta chain was sequenced in a study of blood T cell repertoires in COVID-19. Study at large: PBMCs, B-cell-depleted T cells, or T cells were the source of the cDNA or gDNA that made up the material.

Trimming removed 3 bases at V and 4 bases at J, with 14 bases between. This CDR3 is built from 15 residues. CDR1 is MNHNS and CDR2 is SASEGT in the germline V gene. TCRdb's copy holds only in-frame clones and misses some; the assay was immunoSEQ multiplex PCR. This sample has about 110,000 clones; 65% to 80% occur once, and the top ten carry around 4.4%. The sequenced sample was peripheral blood. The J gene is TRBJ2-3, the V gene TRBV6-1; D may be TRBD2 (6 bases). This TCR was sampled from an older man with acute or convalescent COVID-19. The CDR3 region is CASSDPGRGADTQYF. The CDR3 coding sequence is TGTGCCAGCAGTGACCCTGGTCGCGGGGCAGATACGCAGTATTTT.